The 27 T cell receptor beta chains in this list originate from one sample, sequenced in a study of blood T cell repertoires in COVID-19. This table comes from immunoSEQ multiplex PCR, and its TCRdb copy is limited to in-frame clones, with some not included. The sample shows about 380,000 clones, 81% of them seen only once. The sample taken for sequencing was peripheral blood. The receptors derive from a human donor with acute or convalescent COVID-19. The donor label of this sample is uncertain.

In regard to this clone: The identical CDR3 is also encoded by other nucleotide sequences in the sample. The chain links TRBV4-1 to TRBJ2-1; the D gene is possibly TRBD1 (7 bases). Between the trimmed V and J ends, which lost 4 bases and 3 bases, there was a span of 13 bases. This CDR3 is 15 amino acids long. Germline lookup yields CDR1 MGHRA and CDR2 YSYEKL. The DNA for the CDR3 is TGCGCCAGCAGCCCATCGGGGGACAGCTACAATGAGCAGTTCTTC. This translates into CASSPSGDSYNEQFF.

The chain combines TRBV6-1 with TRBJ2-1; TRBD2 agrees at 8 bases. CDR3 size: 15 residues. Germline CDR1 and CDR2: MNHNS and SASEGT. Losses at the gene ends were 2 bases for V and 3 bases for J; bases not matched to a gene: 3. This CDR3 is CASSERAGDYNEQFF. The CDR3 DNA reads TGTGCCAGCAGTGAAAGAGCGGGAGACTACAATGAGCAGTTCTTC.

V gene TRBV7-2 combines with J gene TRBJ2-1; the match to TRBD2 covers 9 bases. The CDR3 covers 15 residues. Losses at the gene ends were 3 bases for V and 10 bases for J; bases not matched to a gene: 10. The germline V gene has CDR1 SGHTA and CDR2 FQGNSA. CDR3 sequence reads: CASSFSGSPPYEQFF. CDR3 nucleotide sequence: TGTGCCAGCAGCTTTAGCGGGAGCCCCCCGTACGAGCAGTTCTTC.

This CDR3 reads CASTRLAIDTQYF. CDR3 coding DNA: TGTGCCAGCACTCGACTAGCGATAGATACGCAGTATTTT. The chain links TRBV2 to TRBJ2-3; TRBD2 matches at 8 bases. The J segment lost 5 bases and the V segment lost 7 bases, leaving 5 bases of the junction unmatched. The CDR3 consists of 13 residues. CDR1 is SNHLY and CDR2 is FYNNEI in the germline V gene.

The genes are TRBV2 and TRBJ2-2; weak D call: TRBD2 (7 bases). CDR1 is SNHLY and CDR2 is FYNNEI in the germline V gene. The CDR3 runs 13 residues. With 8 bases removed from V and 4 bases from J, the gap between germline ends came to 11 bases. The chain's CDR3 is CASGGAFTGELFF. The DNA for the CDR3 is TGTGCCAGCGGGGGGGCGTTCACCGGGGAGCTGTTTTTT.

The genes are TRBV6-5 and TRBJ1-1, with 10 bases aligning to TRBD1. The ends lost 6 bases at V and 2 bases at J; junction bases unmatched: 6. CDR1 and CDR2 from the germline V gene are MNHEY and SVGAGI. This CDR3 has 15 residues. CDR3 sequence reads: CASRTGGAGNTEAFF. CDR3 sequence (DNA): TGTGCCAGCAGGACAGGGGGCGCGGGAAACACTGAAGCTTTCTTT.

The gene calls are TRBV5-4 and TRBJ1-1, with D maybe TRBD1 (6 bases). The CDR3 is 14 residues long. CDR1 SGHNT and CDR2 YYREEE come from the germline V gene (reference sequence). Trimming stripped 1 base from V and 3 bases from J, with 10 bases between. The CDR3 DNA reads TGTGCCAGCAGCTTGAGGCGGACAGACACTGAAGCTTTCTTT. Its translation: CASSLRRTDTEAFF.

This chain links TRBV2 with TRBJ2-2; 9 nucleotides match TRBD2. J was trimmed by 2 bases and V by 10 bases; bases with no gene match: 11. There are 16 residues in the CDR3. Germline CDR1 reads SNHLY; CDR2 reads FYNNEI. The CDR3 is CATRPPGLANTGELFF. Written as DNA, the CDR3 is TGTGCCACCCGTCCCCCGGGACTAGCCAACACCGGGGAGCTGTTTTTT.

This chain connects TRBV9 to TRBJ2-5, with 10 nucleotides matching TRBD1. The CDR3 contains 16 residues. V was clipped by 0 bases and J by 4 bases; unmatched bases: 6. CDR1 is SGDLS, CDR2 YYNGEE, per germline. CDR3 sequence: CASSVVGTGVGETQYF. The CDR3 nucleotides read TGTGCCAGCAGCGTAGTCGGGACAGGGGTCGGAGAGACCCAGTACTTC. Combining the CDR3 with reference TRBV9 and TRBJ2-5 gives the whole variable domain DSGVTQTPKHLITATGQRVTLRCSPRSGDLSVYWYQQSLDQGLQFLIQYYNGEERAKGNILERFSAQQFPDLHSELNLSSLELGDSALYFCASSVVGTGVGETQYFGPGTRLLVL.

CDR3 nucleotides: TGTGCCAGCAGCCAAACAGGGAGCTCCTACGAGCAGTACTTC. Encoded protein: CASSQTGSSYEQYF. The chain links TRBV14 to TRBJ2-7; TRBD1 is a possible D gene (6 bases). V was clipped by 2 bases and J by 0 bases, with 8 bases between them. This CDR3 spans 14 amino acids. CDR1 SGHDN and CDR2 FVKESK come from the germline V gene. Full variable domain (missing parts from reference TRBV14 and TRBJ2-7): EAGVTQFPSHSVIEKGQTVTLRCDPISGHDNLYWYRRVMGKEIKFLLHFVKESKQDESGMPNNRFLAERTGGTYSTLKVQPAELEDSGVYFCASSQTGSSYEQYFGPGTRLTVT.

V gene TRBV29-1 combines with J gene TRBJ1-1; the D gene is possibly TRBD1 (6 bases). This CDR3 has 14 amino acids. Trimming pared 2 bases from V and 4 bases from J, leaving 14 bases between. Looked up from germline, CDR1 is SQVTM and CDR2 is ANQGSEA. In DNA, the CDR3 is TGCAGCGTTGAAAGAATGACAGGTGGCACTGAAGCTTTCTTT. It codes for CSVERMTGGTEAFF.

This chain's CDR3 is CASSLARANTGELFF. The CDR3, as DNA: TGTGCCAGCAGCTTAGCCAGGGCAAACACCGGGGAGCTGTTTTTT. The chain recombines TRBV11-2 with TRBJ2-2, with D perhaps matching TRBD1 (5 bases). This CDR3 has 15 amino acids. The V and J ends lost 1 base and 2 bases respectively, with 8 bases between them. The germline gives CDR1 SGHAT, CDR2 FQNNGV.

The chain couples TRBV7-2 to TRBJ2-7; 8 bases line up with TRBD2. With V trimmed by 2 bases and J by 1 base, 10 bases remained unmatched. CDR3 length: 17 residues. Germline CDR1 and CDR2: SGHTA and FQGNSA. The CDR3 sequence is CASSLYPPGLGSYEQYF. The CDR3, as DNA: TGTGCCAGCAGCTTATACCCACCGGGACTAGGATCCTACGAGCAGTACTTC.

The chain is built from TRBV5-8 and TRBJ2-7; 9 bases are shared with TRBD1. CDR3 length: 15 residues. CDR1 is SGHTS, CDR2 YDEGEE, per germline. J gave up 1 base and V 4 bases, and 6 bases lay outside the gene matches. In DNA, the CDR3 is TGTGCCAGCAGCCGGACAGGGGCAGTTTCCTACGAGCAGTACTTC. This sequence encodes CASSRTGAVSYEQYF.

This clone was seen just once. The CDR3 DNA is TGTGCCAGCAGCTTCAAATTCGGAGGGAACACTGAAGCTTTCTTT. Its protein product is CASSFKFGGNTEAFF. This chain joins TRBV11-2 and TRBJ1-1; D gene unclear. The CDR3 has 15 residues. Germline V gives CDR1 SGHAT, CDR2 FQNNGV. V was shortened by 3 bases and J by 1 base, with 12 bases between the two germline ends.

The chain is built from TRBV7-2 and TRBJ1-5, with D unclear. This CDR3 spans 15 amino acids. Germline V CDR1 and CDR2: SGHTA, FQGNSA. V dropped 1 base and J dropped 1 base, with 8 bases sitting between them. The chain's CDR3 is CASSLVGESNQPQHF. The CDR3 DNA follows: TGTGCCAGCAGCTTAGTCGGGGAGAGCAATCAGCCCCAGCATTTT.

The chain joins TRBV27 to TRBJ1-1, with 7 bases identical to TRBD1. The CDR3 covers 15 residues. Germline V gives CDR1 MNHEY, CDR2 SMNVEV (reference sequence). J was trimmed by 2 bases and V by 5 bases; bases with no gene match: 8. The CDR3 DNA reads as TGTGCCAGCAGTACTTGGGACAGTAGAAACACTGAAGCTTTCTTT. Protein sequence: CASSTWDSRNTEAFF.

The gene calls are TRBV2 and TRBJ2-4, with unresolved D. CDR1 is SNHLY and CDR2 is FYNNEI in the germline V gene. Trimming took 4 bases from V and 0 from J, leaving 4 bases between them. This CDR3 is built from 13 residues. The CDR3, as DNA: TGTGCCAGCAGTGGACTAGCCAAAAACATTCAGTACTTC. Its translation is CASSGLAKNIQYF.

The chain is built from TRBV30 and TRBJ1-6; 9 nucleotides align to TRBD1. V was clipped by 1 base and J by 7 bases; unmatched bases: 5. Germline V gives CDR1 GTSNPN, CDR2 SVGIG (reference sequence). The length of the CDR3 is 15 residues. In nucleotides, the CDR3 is TGTGCCTGGAGTGCCCAGGGACAGGGAAATTCACCCCTCCACTTT. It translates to CAWSAQGQGNSPLHF.

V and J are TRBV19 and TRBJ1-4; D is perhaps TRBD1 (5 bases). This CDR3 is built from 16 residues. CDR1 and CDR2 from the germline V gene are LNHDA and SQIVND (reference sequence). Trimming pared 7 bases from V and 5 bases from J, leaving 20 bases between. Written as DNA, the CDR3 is TGTGCCAGTACCCCCCCTGGGGCCGGAAGAAATGAAAAACTGTTTTTT. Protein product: CASTPPGAGRNEKLFF.

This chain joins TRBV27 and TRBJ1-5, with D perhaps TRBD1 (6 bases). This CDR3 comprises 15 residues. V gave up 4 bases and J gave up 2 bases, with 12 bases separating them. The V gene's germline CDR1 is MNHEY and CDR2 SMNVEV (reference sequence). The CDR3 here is CASSSWGQGNQPQHF. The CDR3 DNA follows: TGTGCCAGCAGTTCCTGGGGGCAGGGCAATCAGCCCCAGCATTTT.

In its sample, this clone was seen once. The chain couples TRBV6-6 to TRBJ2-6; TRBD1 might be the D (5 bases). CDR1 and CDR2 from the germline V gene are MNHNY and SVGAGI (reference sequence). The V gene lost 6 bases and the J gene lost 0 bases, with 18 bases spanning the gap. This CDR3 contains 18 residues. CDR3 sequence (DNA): TGTGCCAGCAGACGACAGCACAGGTCGTACTCTGGGGCCAACGTCCTGACTTTC. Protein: CASRRQHRSYSGANVLTF.

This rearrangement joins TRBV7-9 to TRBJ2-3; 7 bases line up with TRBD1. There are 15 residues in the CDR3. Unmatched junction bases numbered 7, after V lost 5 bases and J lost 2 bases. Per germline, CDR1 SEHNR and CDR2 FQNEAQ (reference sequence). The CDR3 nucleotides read TGTGCCAGCAGCCTAACAGGGGCCCCCACAGATACGCAGTATTTT. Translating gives CASSLTGAPTDTQYF.

For the CDR3, the DNA is TGTGCCAGTAGAAGACGGGGTGGTGACGAGCAGTACTTC. It translates to CASRRRGGDEQYF. The chain links TRBV19 to TRBJ2-7; maybe TRBD2 (5 bases). The CDR3 length is 13 residues. V was shortened by 6 bases and J by 5 bases, with 14 bases between the two germline ends. Germline CDR1 reads LNHDA; CDR2 reads SQIVND (reference sequence).

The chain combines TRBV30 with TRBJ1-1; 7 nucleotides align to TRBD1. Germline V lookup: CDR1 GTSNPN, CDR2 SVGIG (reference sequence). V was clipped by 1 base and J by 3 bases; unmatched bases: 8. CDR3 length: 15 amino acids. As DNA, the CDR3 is TGTGCCTGGAGTGGGAGACAGGGTCGATACACTGAAGCTTTCTTT. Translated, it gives CAWSGRQGRYTEAFF.

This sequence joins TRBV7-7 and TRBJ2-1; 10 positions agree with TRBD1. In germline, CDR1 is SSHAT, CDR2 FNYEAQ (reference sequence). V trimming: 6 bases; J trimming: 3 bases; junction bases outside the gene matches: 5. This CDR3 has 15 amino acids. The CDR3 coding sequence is TGTGCCAGCAGTTCCGGACAGGGGGTCTACAATGAGCAGTTCTTC. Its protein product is CASSSGQGVYNEQFF.

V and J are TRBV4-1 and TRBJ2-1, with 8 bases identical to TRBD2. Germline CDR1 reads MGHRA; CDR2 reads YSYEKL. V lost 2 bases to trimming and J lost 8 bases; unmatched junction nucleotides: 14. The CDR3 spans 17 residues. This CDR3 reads CASSQTLPGGASDEQFF. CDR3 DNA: TGCGCCAGCAGCCAAACTCTTCCCGGGGGGGCTTCGGATGAGCAGTTCTTC.